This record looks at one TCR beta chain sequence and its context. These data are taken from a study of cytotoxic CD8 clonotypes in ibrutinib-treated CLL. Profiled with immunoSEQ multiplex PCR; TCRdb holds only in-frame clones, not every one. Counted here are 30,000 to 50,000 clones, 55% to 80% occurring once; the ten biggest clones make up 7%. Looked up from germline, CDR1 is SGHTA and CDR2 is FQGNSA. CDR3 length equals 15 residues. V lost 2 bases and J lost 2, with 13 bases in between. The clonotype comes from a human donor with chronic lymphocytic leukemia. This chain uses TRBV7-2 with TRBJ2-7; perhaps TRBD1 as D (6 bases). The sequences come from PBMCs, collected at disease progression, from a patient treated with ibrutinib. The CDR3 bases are TGTGCCAGCAGCTTACAGGGGTCTCCAACCTACGAGCAGTACTTC. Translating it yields CASSLQGSPTYEQYF.